Detailed here is one TCR beta chain. This sample stems from a study of blood T cell repertoires in COVID-19. For the study at large: PBMCs, B-cell-depleted T cells, or T cells provided the cDNA or gDNA that made up the material.

Produced via immunoSEQ multiplex PCR; TCRdb's table is partial and in-frame only. Counted here are some 300,000 clones, roughly 80% occurring once; the ten biggest clones make up around 3.9%. The CDR3 totals 14 residues. The V gene lost 5 bases and the J gene lost 0 bases, with 10 bases spanning the gap. Per germline, CDR1 GTSNPN and CDR2 SVGIG (reference sequence). Sample: peripheral blood. The V gene is TRBV30, the J gene TRBJ1-4; no definite D call. This clonotype originated in a woman aged 45-59 years with active or convalescent COVID-19. The CDR3 DNA is TGTGCCTGGGGACGGGAAGCAACTAATGAAAAACTGTTTTTT. This sequence encodes CAWGREATNEKLFF.